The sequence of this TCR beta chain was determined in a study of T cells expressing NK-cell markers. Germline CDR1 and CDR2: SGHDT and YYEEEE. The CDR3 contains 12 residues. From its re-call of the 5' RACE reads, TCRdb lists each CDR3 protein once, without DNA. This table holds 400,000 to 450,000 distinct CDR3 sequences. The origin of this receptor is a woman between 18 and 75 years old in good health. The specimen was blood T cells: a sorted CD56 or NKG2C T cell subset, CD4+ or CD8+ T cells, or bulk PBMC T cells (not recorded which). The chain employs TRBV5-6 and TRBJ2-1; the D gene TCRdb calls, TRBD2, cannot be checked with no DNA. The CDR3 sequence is CASSLGLSEQFF.